This section outlines one TCR beta chain sequence together with its context. These data come from a study of blood T cell repertoires in COVID-19. About the research overall: Sources were T cells, B-cell-depleted T cells, or PBMCs; the material itself was cDNA or gDNA.

Trimming took 6 bases from V and 7 from J, leaving 19 bases between them. Germline loops: CDR1 LNHDA, CDR2 SQIVND (reference sequence). The CDR3 totals 14 residues. Here immunoSEQ multiplex PCR was the method, and the copy in TCRdb shows in-frame clones only, minus some. Of a few hundred thousand clones listed, roughly 84% were seen once; the top ten hold 3.1%. The sequencing input was peripheral blood. The clonotype was recovered from a woman aged 18-29 years with acute or convalescent COVID-19. V usage is TRBV19 and J usage is TRBJ2-7, with D perhaps TRBD1 (7 bases). CDR3 protein: CASRPDRDSGEQYF. The CDR3 nucleotides are TGTGCCAGTAGACCAGACAGGGACTCGGGGGAGCAGTACTTC.